This T cell receptor beta chain was sequenced in a study of T cell responses to AZD1222 COVID-19 vaccine. Germline V gene lookup returns CDR1 SQVTM and CDR2 ANQGSEA. Germline trimming cut 4 bases from V and 3 bases from J; bases unmatched to any gene: 7. CDR3 size: 14 residues. Regarding the study as a whole: None of the repertoires were sampled until the peak T cell response had passed. CD4 TCRs covered the whole spike, strongest at regions 160-218 and 743-854.

The protocol was immunoSEQ multiplex PCR, while the TCRdb copy is restricted to in-frame clones and leaves out a portion. The repertoire holds roughly 170,000 clones, under 95% seen once, with approximately 1.5% in the top ten. On this clone itself: Its specificity is unknown.

The clonotype was recovered from an adult who received the AZD1222 COVID-19 vaccine. Sequences were derived from peripheral blood, sampled 28 days after the second AZD1222 dose. The chain carries TRBV29-1 and TRBJ2-5; 8 nucleotides match TRBD1. The CDR3 DNA sequence: TGCAGCGTTGGGGACAGGCGCGGGAAAGAGACCCAGTACTTC. Translation gives CSVGDRRGKETQYF. Full variable domain (missing parts from reference TRBV29-1 and TRBJ2-5): SAVISQKPSRDICQRGTSLTIQCQVDSQVTMMFWYRQQPGQSLTLIATANQGSEATYESGFVIDKFPISRPNLTFSTLTVSNMSPEDSSIYLCSVGDRRGKETQYFGPGTRLLVL.